These T cell receptor beta chains were read from a single sample in a study of OX40 agonist ivuxolimab in advanced cancers. TCRdb's table, derived via immunoSEQ multiplex PCR, lists solely in-frame clones and lacks some. The table has about 40,000 clones, about 91% seen once. The sample in question was CD4+ or CD8+ T cells sorted from blood, obtained in a trial of the OX40 agonist ivuxolimab. These receptor sequences come from an adult with an advanced solid tumor such as melanoma, head and neck, liver or kidney cancer. The CDR3 runs from the conserved cysteine through the conserved F or W. A D gene is named only where the DNA matches it firmly. A row's size may be missing; if present it is once, few, many or a size class.

cdr3_length | j_call | v_call | d_call | clone_size | cdr3_aa | cdr3_nt
14 | TRBJ2-7 | TRBV9 | NA | NA | CASSVGRSSLEQYF | TGTGCCAGCAGCGTAGGCAGGAGCTCCCTGGAGCAGTACTTC
15 | TRBJ2-7 | TRBV4-1 | TRBD2 | NA | CASSQTSGSGYEQYF | TGCGCCAGCAGCCAAACTAGCGGGAGTGGATACGAGCAGTACTTC
16 | TRBJ1-5 | TRBV21-1 | NA | NA | CASSKGATGGKQPQHF | TGTGCCAGCAGCAAAGGGGCGACAGGGGGCAAACAGCCCCAGCATTTT
16 | TRBJ2-7 | TRBV27 | TRBD2 | NA | CASSKTKRGTPYEQYF | TGTGCCAGCAGTAAGACCAAGCGGGGTACCCCCTACGAGCAGTACTTC
15 | TRBJ2-1 | TRBV13 | TRBD2 | NA | CASSLTAGGYNEQFF | TGTGCCAGCAGCTTAACAGCGGGAGGCTACAATGAGCAGTTCTTC
18 | TRBJ2-1 | TRBV4-1 | NA | NA | CASSQEGLLASTYNEQFF | TGCGCCAGCAGCCAAGAGGGACTTCTAGCGAGCACCTACAATGAGCAGTTCTTC
13 | TRBJ2-6 | TRBV7-9 | NA | medium-sized | CASSYIGANVLTF | TGTGCCAGCAGTTATATTGGGGCCAACGTCCTGACTTTC
14 | TRBJ1-4 | TRBV6-1 | TRBD1 | NA | CASSEGQGEEKLFF | TGTGCCAGCAGTGAGGGGCAGGGGGAGGAAAAACTGTTTTTT
15 | TRBJ2-7 | TRBV4-1 | NA | NA | CASSQGLSVLYEQYF | TGCGCCAGCAGCCAAGGCCTCAGCGTACTCTACGAGCAGTACTTC
19 | TRBJ2-3 | TRBV4-2 | NA | NA | CASSWKAGTPRSETDTQYF | TGTGCCAGCAGCTGGAAAGCTGGGACGCCGAGATCAGAAACAGATACGCAGTATTTT
14 | TRBJ1-2 | TRBV7-2 | NA | NA | CASSPTTQTDGYTF | TGTGCCAGCAGCCCCACGACCCAGACAGATGGCTACACCTTC
14 | TRBJ2-1 | TRBV7-9 | NA | NA | CASSLDYGVNEQFF | TGTGCCAGCAGCTTAGATTACGGGGTCAATGAGCAGTTCTTC
16 | TRBJ2-1 | TRBV9 | TRBD1 | NA | CASSILGQGRYNEQFF | TGTGCCAGCAGCATCCTAGGACAGGGGCGTTACAATGAGCAGTTCTTC
15 | TRBJ2-1 | TRBV28 | TRBD1 | NA | CASSPRTGMDNEQFF | TGTGCCAGCAGTCCCCGGACAGGGATGGACAATGAGCAGTTCTTC